This T cell receptor (beta chain) was sequenced in a study of somatic mutations in cytotoxic T cells in rheumatoid arthritis. Across the whole study: The flow sorting of some V beta antibody-stained T-cell populations reached nearly 100% purity, and the sorted populations included V beta1+ cells sequenced for TCRB.

Repertoires were generated with immunoSEQ multiplex PCR, while TCRdb's copy carries only in-frame clones and drops some. The sample has roughly 30,000 clones, around four fifths seen once. Study observations and caveats: Age-dependent increases in CD8+ clonality occurred in rheumatoid arthritis patients but not in healthy controls. Among fewer than 75 patients, 8 showed a largest CD8+ clone that surpassed 20% of CD8+ cells.

Deletions cut 5 bases from V and 0 bases from J, with 13 bases between. The CDR3 length is 15 residues. Looked up from germline, CDR1 is MGHRA and CDR2 is YSYEKL. Remarks on this clone: What it recognizes is unknown.

The rearrangement joins TRBV4-1 to TRBJ1-1; D gene ambiguous. Sample: CD8+ T cells sorted from blood. The TCR originated in an adult with rheumatoid arthritis. CDR3 protein: CASSSREGMNTEAFF. The DNA of the CDR3 is TGCGCCAGCAGCTCCCGTGAAGGGATGAACACTGAAGCTTTCTTT.